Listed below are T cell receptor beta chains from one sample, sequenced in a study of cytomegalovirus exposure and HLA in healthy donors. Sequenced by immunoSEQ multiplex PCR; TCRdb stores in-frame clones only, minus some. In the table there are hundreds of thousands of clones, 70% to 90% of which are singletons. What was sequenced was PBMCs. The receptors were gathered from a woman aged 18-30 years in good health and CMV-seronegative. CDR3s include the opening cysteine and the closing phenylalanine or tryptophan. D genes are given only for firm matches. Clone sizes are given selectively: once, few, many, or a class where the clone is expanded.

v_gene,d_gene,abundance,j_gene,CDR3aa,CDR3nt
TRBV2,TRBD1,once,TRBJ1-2,CASRTGFRGYGYTF,TGTGCCAGCAGGACAGGGTTTAGGGGCTATGGCTACACCTTC
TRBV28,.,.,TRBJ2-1,CASSLTKGLRGSYNEQFF,TGTGCCAGCAGTCTCACCAAGGGTCTCAGGGGATCCTACAATGAGCAGTTCTTC
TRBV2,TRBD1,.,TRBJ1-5,CANRQGDSNQPQHF,TGTGCCAACCGACAGGGGGATAGCAATCAGCCCCAGCATTTT
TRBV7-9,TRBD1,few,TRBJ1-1,CASSLEQGTAFF,TGTGCCAGCAGCTTAGAACAGGGGACAGCTTTCTTT
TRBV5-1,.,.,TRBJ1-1,CASSLAQGTEAFF,TGCGCCAGCAGCTTGGCGCAGGGAACTGAAGCTTTCTTT
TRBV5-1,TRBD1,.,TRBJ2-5,CASSGQGRSQETQYF,TGCGCCAGCAGTGGACAGGGTCGATCGCAAGAGACCCAGTACTTC
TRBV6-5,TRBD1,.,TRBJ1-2,CASRPGQAVSYGYTF,TGTGCCAGCAGGCCGGGACAGGCAGTTTCCTATGGCTACACCTTC
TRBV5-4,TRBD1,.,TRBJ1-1,CASSLGGQGITEAFF,TGTGCCAGCAGCTTGGGGGGACAGGGGATCACTGAAGCTTTCTTT
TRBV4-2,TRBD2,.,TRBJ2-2,CASSLALAGGTGELFF,TGTGCCAGCAGCCTAGCTCTAGCGGGAGGGACCGGGGAGCTGTTTTTT
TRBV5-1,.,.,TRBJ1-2,CASSLVSGVASNYGYTF,TGCGCCAGCAGCTTGGTATCAGGCGTCGCATCTAACTATGGCTACACCTTC
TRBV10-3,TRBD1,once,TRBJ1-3,CAISEGQAKTRDTIYF,TGTGCCATCAGTGAGGGACAGGCCAAGACGAGGGACACCATATATTTT
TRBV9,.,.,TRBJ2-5,CASSVDATPGTQETQYF,TGTGCCAGCAGCGTAGATGCCACCCCGGGAACCCAAGAGACCCAGTACTTC
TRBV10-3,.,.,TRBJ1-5,CAISPRQEDQPQHF,TGTGCCATCAGCCCTAGACAGGAGGATCAGCCCCAGCATTTT
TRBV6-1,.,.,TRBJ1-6,CASSGPRAGNSPLHF,TGTGCCAGCAGTGGGCCTAGGGCGGGGAATTCACCCCTCCACTTT
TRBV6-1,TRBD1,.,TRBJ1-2,CASSTSGTGDGYTF,TGTGCCAGCAGTACCTCCGGGACAGGGGACGGCTACACCTTC
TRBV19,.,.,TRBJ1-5,CASSIGAYSNQPQHF,TGTGCCAGTAGTATTGGGGCCTATAGCAATCAGCCCCAGCATTTT
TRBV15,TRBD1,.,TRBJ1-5,CATSRDQGADQPQHF,TGTGCCACCAGCAGAGATCAGGGGGCAGATCAGCCCCAGCATTTT